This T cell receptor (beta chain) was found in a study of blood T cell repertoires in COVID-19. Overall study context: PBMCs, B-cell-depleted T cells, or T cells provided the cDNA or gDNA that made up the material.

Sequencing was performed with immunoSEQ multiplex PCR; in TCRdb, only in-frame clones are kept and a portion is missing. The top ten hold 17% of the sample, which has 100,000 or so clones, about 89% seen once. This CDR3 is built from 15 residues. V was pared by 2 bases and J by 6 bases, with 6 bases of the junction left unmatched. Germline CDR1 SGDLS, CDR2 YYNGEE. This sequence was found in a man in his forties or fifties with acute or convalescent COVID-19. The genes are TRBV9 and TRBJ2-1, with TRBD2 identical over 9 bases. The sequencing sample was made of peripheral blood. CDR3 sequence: CASSVASGVGNEQFF. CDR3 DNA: TGTGCCAGCAGCGTGGCTAGCGGGGTTGGCAATGAGCAGTTCTTC.